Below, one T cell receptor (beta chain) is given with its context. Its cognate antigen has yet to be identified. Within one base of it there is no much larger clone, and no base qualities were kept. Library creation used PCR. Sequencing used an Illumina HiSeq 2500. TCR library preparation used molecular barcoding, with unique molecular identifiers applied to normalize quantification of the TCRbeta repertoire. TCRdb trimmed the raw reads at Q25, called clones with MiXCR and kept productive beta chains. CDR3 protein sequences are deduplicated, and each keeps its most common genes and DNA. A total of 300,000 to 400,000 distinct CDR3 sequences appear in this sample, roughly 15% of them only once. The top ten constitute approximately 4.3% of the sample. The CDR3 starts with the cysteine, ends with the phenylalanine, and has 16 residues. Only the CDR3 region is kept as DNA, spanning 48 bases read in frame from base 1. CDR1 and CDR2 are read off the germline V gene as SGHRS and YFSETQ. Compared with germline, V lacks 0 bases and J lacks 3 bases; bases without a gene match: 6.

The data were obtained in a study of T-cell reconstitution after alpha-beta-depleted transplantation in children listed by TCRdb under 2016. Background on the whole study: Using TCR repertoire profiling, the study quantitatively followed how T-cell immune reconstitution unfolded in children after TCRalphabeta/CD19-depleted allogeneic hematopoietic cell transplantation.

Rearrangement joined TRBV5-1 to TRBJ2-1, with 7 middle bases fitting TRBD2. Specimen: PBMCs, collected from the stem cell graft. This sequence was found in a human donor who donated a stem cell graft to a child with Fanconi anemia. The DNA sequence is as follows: TGCGCCAGCAGCTTGGTGGCGGGGGTTGACTACAATGAGCAGTTCTTC. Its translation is CASSLVAGVDYNEQFF.